This T cell receptor (beta chain) was found in a study of tumor-infiltrating lymphocytes in primary liver carcinoma (dated by TCRdb to 2016 to 2017). General notes on the study: Of the five patients, three men and two women aged 30 to 69 years, four had hepatocellular carcinoma and one had combined HCC and intrahepatic cholangiocarcinoma. A total of approximately 35 specimens from 5 patients underwent TCRbeta repertoire sequencing, comprising about 25 tumor regions, 5 adjacent noncancerous liver tissues and 5 peripheral blood samples. To link TCRbeta repertoire diversity to the local molecular phenotype, the 20 to 25 tumor region samples were profiled with Agilent mRNA microarrays. Samples yielded roughly 3.5 to 8 million productive TCRbeta reads; read depth did not differ significantly between tissue types. Repertoires from technical replicates were highly reproducible, with mean shared-clone rates about 0.9 and correlation coefficients above 0.98. The study combined TCRbeta repertoire sequencing, expression microarrays and whole-exome sequencing across five regions of each liver tumor, with adjacent normal tissue and blood. The five patients had tumors of stage T1-T3 N0M0, with maximum diameters ranging from roughly 4.2 to 10 cm.

Broader findings and caveats from the paper: Repertoire overlap was found to be higher between tumor regions (mean roughly 36%) than between tumor-adjacent (around 17%) or tumor-blood (about 14%) pairs, consistent with antigen-driven expansion. Just about 8-25% of top clones turned up in all five regions of a tumor, which suggests spatial heterogeneity among tumor-infiltrating T cells. Compared with blood, tumors had a significantly larger share of the repertoire taken up by the top 250 clones (p = 0.039). Only five patients were included in the study, and the authors note that the findings should be validated in a larger study. Because sequencing covered only the TCR beta chain and unpaired alpha chains were not captured, true repertoire diversity is likely underestimated. Since the samples were bulk and unsorted, there was no way to compare CD4+ and CD8+ T cell repertoires.

On this clonotype itself: There is no known antigen for this receptor. An end of the junction does not agree with germline; a read error may underlie this.

TCRbeta-specific cDNA was reverse-transcribed from 500 ng total RNA using a constant-region primer and ProtoScript II reverse transcriptase. Construction of the TCRbeta libraries relied on three nested rounds of multiplex PCR, following a slightly modified ARM-PCR procedure. Sample barcodes and Illumina adapters were added in a final 25-cycle PCR with Deep VentR polymerase. Amplicons of 200-500 bp were gel-purified with a QIAquick gel extraction kit before sequencing. The TCRbeta amplicons were sequenced with 250-bp paired-end reads on an Illumina HiSeq 2500. As for how the authors treated the data: To recover full CDR3 sequences, reads were quality-trimmed using Trimmomatic v0.33 and paired reads were then merged using FLASH v1.2.11. MiGEC v1.2.1b assigned V, D and J germline segments to the rearranged TCRbeta sequences. VDJtools v1.0.0 computed clonotype statistics and Shannon-Wiener diversity indices. To cut down on sampling bias, every analysis after diversity analysis relied on just the 250 most abundant clonotypes from each sample. TCRdb trimmed the raw reads at Q25, called clones with MiXCR and kept productive beta chains. Each entry merges the rows of one CDR3 protein and shows their most common DNA and genes. What appears here as the V and J calls and clone size reflects TCRdb's work, not the paper's. The sample contains about 30,000 distinct CDR3 sequences, around two thirds of them found a single time. The ten largest clones add up to under 40% of the sample.

Total RNA and DNA were co-extracted from around 18-30 mg of bulk tissue with the AllPrep DNA/RNA mini kit, without cell sorting. Surgical resection was performed in China between 2015 and 2016 on about five patients with histopathologically diagnosed primary liver carcinoma. At the time of sampling, the patients were treatment-naive and had chronic HBV infection. Each tumor was sampled at five spatially separated regions: the tumor centre plus the superior, inferior, left-lateral and right-lateral poles. More than 75% viable tumor cells were found by histology in every tumor sample. Fresh tumor and adjacent tissue pieces were bisected; one half was stored in RNAlater at -80°C, the other sent for histology. The receptor was derived from a woman in her twenties or thirties with primary liver carcinoma and hepatitis B virus infection. Material for sequencing was liver tumor tissue from sampling region 3. In light of the paper, this sample's cell subset or site label describes: tumor region T3, left-lateral pole.

The nucleotide sequence reads TGTGCCAGCACGCGGGACGGCACTGAAGCCTTCTTT. This codes for CASTRDGTEAFF. Recombination connected TRBV2 to TRBJ1-1; TRBD1 might be the D gene, on 5 matching bases. The CDR3 numbers 12 residues from cysteine through phenylalanine. The retained sequence is limited to the CDR3, 36 bases, with the frame set at the first base. The germline V gene gives CDR1 as SNHLY and CDR2 as FYNNEI.